The T cell receptor (beta chain) under discussion was sequenced for a study of T-cell memory formation after mild COVID-19. Whole-study results and caveats: That cross-reactive memory joined was suggested by some responding clones appearing in pre-infection memory.

Amplification by 5'RACE using constant-segment primers produced TCR alpha and TCR beta cDNA libraries that carried sample barcodes and UMIs. TCRdb itself ran the 5' RACE reads through MiXCR, one entry per CDR3 protein. The sample holds some 350,000 distinct CDR3 sequences, approximately 16% seen once. Germline loops: CDR1 SGHDT, CDR2 YYEEEE. With V trimmed by 4 bases and J by 5 bases, 8 bases remained unmatched. The CDR3 covers 14 residues. This clonotype was detected a few times. Its matching antigen is unknown. The receptor comes from a man in his late teens or twenties who had mild COVID-19 (a few samples of this study predate the infection). Cell type and time point are not known. Material: PBMCs or a T cell subset sorted from them (not recorded which). The rearrangement joins TRBV5-6 to TRBJ2-5, with 7 bases identical to TRBD1. The CDR3 here is CASSPGGPGETQYF. The CDR3 coding sequence is TGTGCCAGCAGCCCAGGGGGACCCGGGGAGACCCAGTACTTC.